Listed below are T cell receptor beta chains from one sample, sequenced in a study of beta chain features in type 1 diabetes. Using immunoSEQ multiplex PCR, the repertoire was profiled, and TCRdb retains in-frame clones only, with some absent. This sample yields roughly 400,000 clones, of which approximately 14% are seen a single time; about 0.034% belongs to the top ten. The specimen sequenced was naive CD4+ T cells from blood. The source is a man aged 25-45 years in good health. CDR3s include the opening cysteine and the closing phenylalanine or tryptophan. Size is stated for part of the rows, as once, few or many counts, or as a class when the clone is expanded.

>TRBV4-3|TRBJ1-6|.
CASSQEVRTGYNSPLHF
>TRBV7-9|TRBJ2-1|few
CASSPQSLVSNEQFF
>TRBV7-6|TRBJ2-3|few
CASSLADGSTDTQYF
>TRBV4-3|TRBJ2-7|.
CASSQGVWRAYEQYF
>TRBV29-1|TRBJ2-1|.
CSVDIWSSGIINNEQFF
>TRBV29-1|TRBJ1-6|.
CSVRSGTGRGSPLHF
>TRBV11-2|TRBJ2-7|few
CASRRPGRADMVEQYF
>TRBV5-1|TRBJ2-3|few
CASSFRDTQYF
>TRBV10-3|TRBJ2-5|few
CAIRGTASQETQYF
>TRBV7-9|TRBJ2-1|few
CASSPLPRVEYNEQFF
>TRBV5-1|TRBJ2-5|few
CASSAGFLGETQYF
>TRBV5-8|TRBJ2-5|.
CASSLRTVQETQYF
>TRBV29-1|TRBJ2-1|.
CSARDGSPRSYNEQFF
>TRBV7-9|TRBJ1-4|few
CASSLATGISEKLLF
>TRBV5-1|TRBJ2-4|.
CASSLASQNKNIQYF
>TRBV4-3|TRBJ2-5|few
CASSQDARLAGGEQETQYF
>TRBV29-1|TRBJ2-7|.
CSGPGQGAYEQYF
>TRBV7-2|TRBJ2-5|.
CASSRRGQETQYF
>TRBV29-1|TRBJ2-4|many
CSVGVAKNIQYF
>TRBV4-2|TRBJ1-2|few
CASSQSPDYGYTF
>TRBV4-3|TRBJ1-3|few
CASSQGQARLAGNTIYF
>TRBV25-1|TRBJ2-1|.
CASSETILRGNEQFF
>TRBV7-9|TRBJ1-3|.
CASSLLTAGQEGAGNTIYF
>TRBV7-2|TRBJ2-1|few
CASRNDEQFF
>TRBV30|TRBJ2-1|few
CAWSPGTHNEQFF
>TRBV4-1|TRBJ2-7|few
CASSHTAGTHSPGGAYEQYF
>TRBV5-4|TRBJ2-7|.
CASSLRGYEQYF
>TRBV5-1|TRBJ2-3|few
CASSSYTDTQYF
>TRBV18|TRBJ1-1|few
CASSRGGTEAFF
>TRBV5-4|TRBJ2-5|few
CASRGQGTPETQYF
>TRBV4-3|TRBJ2-7|few
CASSQERGSYYEQYF
>TRBV5-4|TRBJ2-3|.
CASSLAGGSDTQYF